A single sample is the source of the 3 T cell receptor beta chains below, sequenced in a study of blood T cells in healthy people across ages. PCR was performed a second time for 7 to 11 cycles using a sample-barcoded 5' primer and a J-beta primer mix. One entry per CDR3 protein results from TCRdb running MiXCR on the 5' RACE reads. This table has 550,000 to 750,000 distinct CDR3 sequences, approximately 21% appearing once. The sample comprised blood. The receptors shown here come from a man aged 70-80 years in good health.

The chain couples TRBV5-1 to TRBJ2-5; the match to TRBD2 covers 9 bases. The DNA matches TRBJ2-1 better at its end, which makes the J call doubtful. The germline gives CDR1 SGHRS, CDR2 YFSETQ. CDR3 length equals 15 residues. The CDR3 coding sequence is TGCGCCAGCAGCTTGGCGGCTAGCGGGACCAATGAGCAGTTCTTC. It specifies CASSLAASGTNEQFF.

V and J are TRBV30 and TRBJ2-5, with 11 bases fitting TRBD2. The CDR3 spans 16 residues. J was trimmed by 2 bases and V by 0 bases; bases with no gene match: 5. CDR1 and CDR2 from the germline V gene are GTSNPN and SVGIG (reference sequence). The CDR3 DNA sequence: TGTGCCTGGAGTGTAGGTCTAGCGGGAGGACAAGAGACCCAGTACTTC. Translation gives CAWSVGLAGGQETQYF. Looking up the rest from reference TRBV30 and TRBJ2-5 gives the full variable domain: SQTIHQWPATLVQPVGSPLSLECTVEGTSNPNLYWYRQAAGRGLQLLFYSVGIGQISSEVPQNLSASRPQDRQFILSSKKLLLSDSGFYLCAWSVGLAGGQETQYFGPGTRLLVL.

This chain joins TRBV6-5 and TRBJ1-2; D may be TRBD1 (6 bases). This CDR3 has 13 residues. V lost 8 bases, J lost 8 bases, and 18 bases lay in between. Germline V gives CDR1 MNHEY, CDR2 SVGAGI. The CDR3 sequence is CASVRGAGRGYTF. The CDR3 nucleotides read TGTGCCAGCGTTCGGGGGGCGGGTAGAGGCTACACCTTC.